These 25 T cell receptor beta chains came from one sample sequenced in a study of blood T cell repertoires in COVID-19. Generated by immunoSEQ multiplex PCR, the TCRdb table keeps only in-frame clones and is missing some. The sample shows more than 75,000 clones, less than 85% of them seen only once. Sample: peripheral blood. These receptors all come from a human donor in a cohort sampled during active COVID-19.

In its sample, this clone was seen once. The rearrangement links TRBV7-9 to TRBJ1-4; the D gene is possibly TRBD1 (6 bases). This CDR3 spans 16 amino acids. The V gene's germline CDR1 is SEHNR and CDR2 FQNEAQ (reference sequence). The V end was cut by 7 bases, the J end by 4 bases, with 19 bases between. This CDR3 is CASTKPPGQLNEKLFF. The CDR3 coding sequence is TGTGCCAGCACGAAGCCCCCTGGACAGCTTAATGAAAAACTGTTTTTT.

The CDR3 coding sequence is TGTGCCAGCAGCGTAGGACTAGCGGGGTTTGGGTCCGGGGAGCTGTTTTTT. Its translation is CASSVGLAGFGSGELFF. The chain uses TRBV9 and TRBJ2-2, with 11 bases that match TRBD2. This CDR3 spans 17 amino acids. Germline CDR1 is SGDLS and CDR2 is YYNGEE. V lost 0 bases, J lost 6 bases, and 7 bases stayed unmatched.

The DNA of the CDR3 is TGTGCCAGTAGTATTCTCCAGGGTAAGAACATTCAGTACTTC. Translating gives CASSILQGKNIQYF. This chain connects TRBV19 to TRBJ2-4; possibly TRBD1 for D (5 bases). CDR1 and CDR2 (germline): LNHDA, SQIVND (reference sequence). The germline V and J ends were trimmed by 3 bases and 7 bases, with 13 bases remaining between them. The CDR3 contains 14 residues.

The chain couples TRBV2 to TRBJ1-2, with 9 bases lining up with TRBD1. This CDR3 region has 14 residues. Losses at the gene ends were 4 bases for V and 5 bases for J; bases not matched to a gene: 5. From germline, CDR1 is SNHLY and CDR2 FYNNEI. This CDR3 is CASSGQGVRYGYTF. In DNA, the CDR3 is TGTGCCAGCAGTGGACAGGGGGTGAGGTATGGCTACACCTTC.

The chain uses TRBV4-1 and TRBJ2-3; 14 nucleotides align to TRBD2. The germline gives CDR1 MGHRA, CDR2 YSYEKL. The length of the CDR3 is 17 residues. V shed 5 bases, J shed 1 base, and the junction held 5 bases outside the gene matches. CDR3 DNA sequence: TGCGCCAGCAGCTCAAAGGGACTAGCGGGGGGCACAGATACGCAGTATTTT. It yields the protein CASSSKGLAGGTDTQYF.

This CDR3 reads CASSRTFATNEKLFF. The DNA of the CDR3 is TGTGCCAGCAGCAGAACCTTTGCAACTAATGAAAAACTGTTTTTT. The V and J genes are TRBV27 and TRBJ1-4; D unclear. The length of the CDR3 is 15 residues. V lost 6 bases, J lost 0 bases, and 11 bases lay in between. Germline assignment: CDR1 MNHEY and CDR2 SMNVEV (reference sequence).

The chain carries TRBV5-4 and TRBJ1-2; no definite D call. CDR1 is SGHNT, CDR2 YYREEE, per germline (reference sequence). The V end was cut by 4 bases, the J end by 5 bases, with 18 bases between. The CDR3 length is 15 residues. As DNA, the CDR3 is TGTGCCAGCAGCACCAACCCGGGAGCATTATATGGCTACACCTTC. Its translation: CASSTNPGALYGYTF.

The CDR3 nucleotides read TGTGCCTGGAGTTTCATTGACAGCTTGAACACTGAAGCTTTCTTT. It codes for CAWSFIDSLNTEAFF. This rearrangement joins TRBV30 to TRBJ1-1, with TRBD1 as a possible D gene (5 bases). There are 15 residues in the CDR3. The V end was cut by 2 bases, the J end by 0 bases, with 13 bases between. Germline loops: CDR1 GTSNPN, CDR2 SVGIG (reference sequence).

Comments on this clone: Other nucleotide sequences from this sample produce the same CDR3. The chain carries TRBV2 and TRBJ2-5, with 8 bases matching TRBD1. The V gene end was trimmed by 4 bases and the J gene end by 5 bases; junction bases not matched to a gene: 3. Germline CDR1 reads SNHLY; CDR2 reads FYNNEI. The CDR3 contains 13 residues. This chain's CDR3 is CASSGTGRETQYF. DNA of the CDR3: TGTGCCAGCAGTGGGACAGGGAGGGAGACCCAGTACTTC.

The chain recombines TRBV7-2 with TRBJ2-3; 8 bases are a match to TRBD2. The length of the CDR3 is 15 residues. CDR1 is SGHTA, CDR2 FQGNSA, per germline. The V gene end was trimmed by 5 bases and the J gene end by 0 bases; junction bases not matched to a gene: 4. The CDR3 region has the DNA TGTGCCAGCAGCCCCTGGACTAGCAGCACAGATACGCAGTATTTT. It is translated as CASSPWTSSTDTQYF. Together with reference TRBV7-2 and TRBJ2-3, the CDR3 gives the full variable domain: GAGVSQSPSNKVTEKGKDVELRCDPISGHTALYWYRQSLGQGLEFLIYFQGNSAPDKSGLPSDRFSAERTGGSVSTLTIQRTQQEDSAVYLCASSPWTSSTDTQYFGPGTRLTVL.

The chain is built from TRBV10-3 and TRBJ1-2; 9 bases agree with TRBD1. Germline V gives CDR1 ENHRY, CDR2 SYGVKD. The CDR3 has 14 residues. Trimming removed 6 bases from V and 5 bases from J; junction bases left unmatched: 7. This CDR3 reads CAIRKTGGRYGYTF. In nucleotides, the CDR3 is TGTGCCATCAGGAAGACAGGGGGGAGGTATGGCTACACCTTC.

The CDR3 nucleotides are TGTGCCAGCAGTGGAATGGGACAGGGCGACGACAATGAGCAGTTCTTC. Translating it yields CASSGMGQGDDNEQFF. The chain joins TRBV28 to TRBJ2-1; 9 bases map to TRBD1. The J segment lost 5 bases and the V segment lost 5 bases, leaving 10 bases of the junction unmatched. Germline V gene sequence: CDR1 MDHEN, CDR2 SYDVKM. The CDR3 runs to 16 residues.

The gene calls are TRBV21-1 and TRBJ1-1. TRBV21-1 has pseudogene status. The CDR3 runs to 13 residues. The CDR3 DNA reads TGTGCCAGCCGACTCAGGGAGGTCACTGAAGCTTTCTTT. Its protein is CASRLREVTEAFF.

This clone was detected a few times. The chain uses TRBV11-2 and TRBJ1-2, with D unresolved. The germline CDR1 and CDR2 sequences are SGHAT and FQNNGV. The CDR3 consists of 15 residues. V lost 0 bases to trimming and J lost 7 bases, with 15 bases between them. The CDR3 DNA reads TGTGCCAGCAGCTTAGATCTTCAGCGGGCTGGTGGCTACACCTTC. As protein: CASSLDLQRAGGYTF.

The CDR3 loop reads CAIRGQGTTNTGELFF. As DNA, the CDR3 is TGTGCCATCAGGGGCCAAGGGACTACGAACACCGGGGAGCTGTTTTTT. The chain links TRBV10-3 to TRBJ2-2; 7 bases agree with TRBD2. Germline CDR1 is ENHRY and CDR2 is SYGVKD. V was clipped by 6 bases and J by 0 bases; unmatched bases: 7. The CDR3 length is 16 residues.

The chain recombines TRBV7-2 with TRBJ1-1, with D possibly TRBD1 on 6 matching bases. Per the germline V gene, CDR1 is SGHTA and CDR2 is FQGNSA. The CDR3 consists of 17 residues. Trimming stripped 4 bases from V and 5 bases from J, with 23 bases between. In DNA form, the CDR3 reads TGTGCCAGCAGCTCCCCTTCGTTCTCAGGGGTTGGGACTGAAGCTTTCTTT. Its protein product is CASSSPSFSGVGTEAFF.

This clone was seen repeatedly, ten times or more. The chain has TRBV6-5 and TRBJ2-7, with 7 bases aligning to TRBD1. The CDR3 runs to 13 residues. The germline CDR1 and CDR2 sequences are MNHEY and SVGAGI. J gave up 7 bases and V 2 bases, and 5 bases lay outside the gene matches. CDR3 in amino acids: CASSYTTGVEQYF. As DNA, the CDR3 is TGTGCCAGCAGTTACACCACAGGGGTTGAGCAGTACTTC.

Only a few counts were recorded for this clone. The chain recombines TRBV3-1 (or the pseudogene TRBV3-2) with TRBJ2-3; 9 bases line up with TRBD1. Germline assignment: CDR1 LGHDT and CDR2 YNNKEL (reference sequence). V trimming: 5 bases; J trimming: 8 bases; junction bases outside the gene matches: 14. The CDR3 loop spans 16 amino acids. The chain's CDR3 is CASSEPGQGSTGTQYF. CDR3 in DNA: TGTGCCAGCAGCGAACCGGGACAGGGATCCACCGGTACGCAGTATTTT.

Written as DNA, the CDR3 is TGCAGTGCTAGTCCCAGGGTACCGAATTACGAGCAGTACTTC. Protein sequence: CSASPRVPNYEQYF. The gene calls are TRBV20-1 and TRBJ2-7, with a tentative D call TRBD1 (5 bases). Germline V lookup: CDR1 DFQATT, CDR2 SNEGSKA (reference sequence). The germline V and J ends were trimmed by 3 bases and 4 bases, with 16 bases remaining between them. This CDR3 is built from 14 residues.

This chain links TRBV12-5 with TRBJ2-1, with 12 bases fitting TRBD2. CDR1 and CDR2 (germline): LGHNT, FRNRAP. This CDR3 region has 18 residues. V shed 3 bases and J 0 bases; nucleotides not matched to a gene: 6. The CDR3 spells CASGFVLAGGSSYNEQFF. DNA for the CDR3: TGTGCTAGTGGTTTCGTTCTAGCGGGGGGGAGCTCCTACAATGAGCAGTTCTTC.

J is TRBJ1-1 and V is TRBV23-1; D not resolved. TRBV23-1 is noted as an ORF with a role that remains uncertain. CDR3 length equals 14 residues. V lost 0 bases and J 7 bases, leaving 12 bases between the germline ends. CDR3 protein: CASSQSERENEAFF. In DNA form, the CDR3 reads TGCGCCAGCAGTCAATCGGAGAGGGAGAATGAAGCTTTCTTT.

The genes are TRBV5-1 and TRBJ2-3; D uncertain. Germline V gene lookup returns CDR1 SGHRS and CDR2 YFSETQ. The CDR3 covers 15 residues. Trimming left V 0 bases short and J 2 bases short, with 10 bases between. The CDR3 nucleotides are TGCGCCAGCAGCTTGGGTGCCAGATCCACAGATACGCAGTATTTT. The encoded protein is CASSLGARSTDTQYF.

The chain links TRBV5-1 to TRBJ1-3; D is ambiguous. The V and J ends lost 0 bases and 2 bases respectively, with 6 bases between them. CDR3 length: 14 residues. The germline V gene has CDR1 SGHRS and CDR2 YFSETQ. The CDR3 DNA follows: TGCGCCAGCAGCTTGGGGGCTCCTGGAAACACCATATATTTT. Its protein is CASSLGAPGNTIYF.

This chain links TRBV6-1 with TRBJ2-2, with D unresolved. The V gene lost 3 bases and the J gene lost 7 bases, with 9 bases spanning the gap. Germline CDR1 and CDR2: MNHNS and SASEGT. The CDR3 is 13 amino acids. This CDR3 is CASSEMALGELFF. The CDR3 nucleotides read TGTGCCAGCAGTGAGATGGCCCTCGGGGAGCTGTTTTTT.

The chain carries TRBV10-2 and TRBJ2-2, with 7 nucleotides matching TRBD1. The germline V gene encodes CDR1 WSHSY and CDR2 SAAADI. V lost 7 bases and J lost 4; bases outside the gene matches: 6. This CDR3 is built from 14 residues. CDR3 nucleotides: TGCGCCAGCAATACAGGGGTTTCCACCGGGGAGCTGTTTTTT. This encodes CASNTGVSTGELFF.